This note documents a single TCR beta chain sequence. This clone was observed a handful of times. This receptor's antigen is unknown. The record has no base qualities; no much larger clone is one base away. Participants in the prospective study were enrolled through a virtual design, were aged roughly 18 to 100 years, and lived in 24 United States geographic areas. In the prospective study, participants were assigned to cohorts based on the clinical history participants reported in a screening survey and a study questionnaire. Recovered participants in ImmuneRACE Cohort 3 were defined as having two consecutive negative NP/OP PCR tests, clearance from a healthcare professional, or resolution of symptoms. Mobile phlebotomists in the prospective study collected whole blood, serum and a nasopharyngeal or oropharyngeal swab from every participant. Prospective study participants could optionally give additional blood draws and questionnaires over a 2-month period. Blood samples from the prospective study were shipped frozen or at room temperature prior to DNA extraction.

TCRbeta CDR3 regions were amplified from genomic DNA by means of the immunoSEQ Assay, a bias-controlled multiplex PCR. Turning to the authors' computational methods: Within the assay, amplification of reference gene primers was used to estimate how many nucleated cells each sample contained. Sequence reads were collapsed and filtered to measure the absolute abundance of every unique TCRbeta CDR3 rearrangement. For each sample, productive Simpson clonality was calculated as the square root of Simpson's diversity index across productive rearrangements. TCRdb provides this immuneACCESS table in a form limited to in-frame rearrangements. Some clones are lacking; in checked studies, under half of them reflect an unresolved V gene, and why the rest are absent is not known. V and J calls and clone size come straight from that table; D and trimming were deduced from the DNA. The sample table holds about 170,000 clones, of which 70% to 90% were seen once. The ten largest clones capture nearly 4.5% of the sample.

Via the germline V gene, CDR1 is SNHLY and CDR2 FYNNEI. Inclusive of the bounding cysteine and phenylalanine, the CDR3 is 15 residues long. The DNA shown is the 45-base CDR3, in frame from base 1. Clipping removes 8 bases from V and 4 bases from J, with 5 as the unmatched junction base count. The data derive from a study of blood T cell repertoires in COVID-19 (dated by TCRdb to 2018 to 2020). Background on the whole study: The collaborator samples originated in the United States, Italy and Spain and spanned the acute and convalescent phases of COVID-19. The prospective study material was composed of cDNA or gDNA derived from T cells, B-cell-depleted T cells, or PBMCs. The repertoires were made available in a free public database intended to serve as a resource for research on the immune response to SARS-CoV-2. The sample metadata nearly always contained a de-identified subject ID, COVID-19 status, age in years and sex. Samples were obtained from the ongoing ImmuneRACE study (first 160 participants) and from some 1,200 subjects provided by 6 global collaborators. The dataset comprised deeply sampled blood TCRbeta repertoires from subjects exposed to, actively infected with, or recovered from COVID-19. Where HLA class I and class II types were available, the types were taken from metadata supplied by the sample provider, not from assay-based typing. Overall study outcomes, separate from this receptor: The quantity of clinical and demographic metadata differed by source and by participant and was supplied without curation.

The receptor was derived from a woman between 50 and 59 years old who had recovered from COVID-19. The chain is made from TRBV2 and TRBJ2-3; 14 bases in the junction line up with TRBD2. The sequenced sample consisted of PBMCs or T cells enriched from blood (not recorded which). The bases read TGTGCCAGCCGACTAGCGGGAGGGAGGGCAGATACGCAGTATTTT. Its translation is CASRLAGGRADTQYF. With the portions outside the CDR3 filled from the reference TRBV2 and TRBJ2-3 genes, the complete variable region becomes EPEVTQTPSHQVTQMGQEVILRCVPISNHLYFYWYRQILGQKVEFLVSFYNNEISEKSEIFDDQFSVERPDGSNFTLKIRSTKLEDSAMYFCASRLAGGRADTQYFGPGTRLTVL.